The 6 T cell receptor beta chains below come from one sample, sequenced in a study of blood T cell repertoires in COVID-19 (dated by TCRdb to between 2020 and 2021). Libraries were prepared through the immunoSEQ multiplex PCR assay. What TCRdb holds here is the immuneACCESS table cut down to in-frame rearrangements. Part of the clones is not present; checked against another copy, under half of the missing clones reflect an unresolved V gene, and the others are unexplained. This sample holds about 310,000 clones; roughly 87% were observed only once. Together, the top ten hold about 2% of the sample. The specimen sequenced was peripheral blood. These receptors came from a man aged 18 to 35 with active or convalescent COVID-19.

This CDR3 reads CASSYDRVEGQPQHF. The CDR3 DNA reads TGTGCCAGCAGCTACGACAGGGTAGAAGGACAGCCCCAGCATTTT. V gene TRBV7-2 combines with J gene TRBJ1-5; 7 bases are shared with TRBD1. The germline CDR1 and CDR2 sequences are SGHTA and FQGNSA. Trimming at V came to 4 bases and at J to 7 bases, leaving 10 bases not matched to a gene. This CDR3 has 15 amino acids.

The V and J genes are TRBV7-9 and TRBJ2-3, with 10 bases fitting TRBD2. Germline trimming cut 5 bases from V and 10 bases from J; bases unmatched to any gene: 15. This CDR3 comprises 16 residues. The V gene's germline CDR1 is SEHNR and CDR2 FQNEAQ (reference sequence). CDR3 DNA: TGTGCCAGCAGCCCGACCGGGACTAGCGCTATCGAGTCGCAGTATTTT. Amino acids: CASSPTGTSAIESQYF.

The genes are TRBV7-2 and TRBJ2-7, with TRBD2 identical over 10 bases. CDR1 is SGHTA, CDR2 FQGNSA, per germline. V was clipped by 5 bases and J by 4 bases; unmatched bases: 8. The CDR3 loop spans 15 amino acids. CDR3 DNA: TGTGCCAGCAGCCTAGAGCGGGGGGGAAGTTACGAGCAGTACTTC. Its translation: CASSLERGGSYEQYF. Complete variable domain (other parts from reference TRBV7-2 and TRBJ2-7): GAGVSQSPSNKVTEKGKDVELRCDPISGHTALYWYRQSLGQGLEFLIYFQGNSAPDKSGLPSDRFSAERTGGSVSTLTIQRTQQEDSAVYLCASSLERGGSYEQYFGPGTRLTVT.

The chain uses TRBV27 and TRBJ2-7; TRBD2 matches 10 bases. The CDR3 totals 12 residues. V trimming: 8 bases; J trimming: 4 bases; junction bases outside the gene matches: 2. Germline V gene sequence: CDR1 MNHEY, CDR2 SMNVEV (reference sequence). CDR3 DNA sequence: TGTGCCAGCGGACTAGCGGAATACGAGCAGTACTTC. The encoded protein is CASGLAEYEQYF.

The chain is built from TRBV12-5 and TRBJ1-5, with D unresolved. Germline V gene lookup returns CDR1 LGHNT and CDR2 FRNRAP. CDR3 length: 19 residues. With 0 bases removed from V and 3 bases from J, the gap between germline ends came to 21 bases. In DNA form, the CDR3 reads TGTGCTAGTGGTTTGGTACTGGGAGCGGGCGGAAGTTACAATCAGCCCCAGCATTTT. It encodes CASGLVLGAGGSYNQPQHF. Full variable domain (rest looked up from reference TRBV12-5 and TRBJ1-5): DARVTQTPRHKVTEMGQEVTMRCQPILGHNTVFWYRQTMMQGLELLAYFRNRAPLDDSGMPKDRFSAEMPDATLATLKIQPSEPRDSAVYFCASGLVLGAGGSYNQPQHFGDGTRLSIL.

This clone was detected only once. At one of its ends the junction is not consistent with the germline gene, which may arise from a read error. The rearrangement joins TRBV12-3 or TRBV12-4 to TRBJ2-7; TRBD1 might be the D (5 bases). The CDR3 loop spans 12 amino acids. CDR3 amino acids: CASSLSQVEVFF. The CDR3 region has the DNA TGTGCCAGCAGCCTGTCACAGGTAGAGGTATTCTTC.